Following are 11 T cell receptor beta chains from one sample sequenced in a study of CD8 T cell repertoires and HIV-1 epitope variants. These TCRs are of unknown antigen specificity. The repertoire was sequenced with immunoSEQ multiplex PCR; TCRdb's copy has only in-frame clones and lacks some. The sample lists about 5,500 clones, around 68% occurring once. The specimen sequenced was cultured CD8+ T cells derived from PBMCs. The receptors here all came from a male donor with HIV.

This clone was counted a few times. The rearrangement uses TRBV19 and TRBJ1-1, with 8 bases matching TRBD1. The CDR3 is made up of 14 amino acids. Germline loops: CDR1 LNHDA, CDR2 SQIVND (reference sequence). J gave up 1 base and V 6 bases, and 4 bases lay outside the gene matches. Here the CDR3 reads CASRTGVRNTEAFF. As DNA, the CDR3 is TGTGCCAGTAGGACAGGGGTGCGGAACACTGAAGCTTTCTTT. Together with reference TRBV19 and TRBJ1-1, the CDR3 gives the full variable domain: DGGITQSPKYLFRKEGQNVTLSCEQNLNHDAMYWYRQDPGQGLRLIYYSQIVNDFQKGDIAEGYSVSREKKESFPLTVTSAQKNPTAFYLCASRTGVRNTEAFFGQGTRLTVV.

The V gene is TRBV10-3, the J gene TRBJ1-1; D unclear. Germline V CDR1 and CDR2: ENHRY, SYGVKD. The germline V and J ends were trimmed by 3 bases and 2 bases, with 13 bases remaining between them. The CDR3 runs 15 residues. The CDR3 region has the DNA TGTGCCATCAGTGATGCGGCCCAAACCAACACTGAAGCTTTCTTT. This translates into CAISDAAQTNTEAFF.

The chain recombines TRBV13 with TRBJ2-7, with D hard to call. The V end was cut by 6 bases, the J end by 2 bases, with 14 bases between. The CDR3 has 14 residues. Germline CDR1 is PRHDT and CDR2 is FYEKMQ (reference sequence). In nucleotides, the CDR3 is TGTGCCAGCAGTTCAGATGTCTCGGCCTACGAGCAGTACTTC. Translation gives CASSSDVSAYEQYF.

Turning to this clone: One end of the junction is discordant with germline, which a read error may explain. The V gene is TRBV6-1, the J gene TRBJ2-6; D might be TRBD1 or TRBD2, each matching 5 bases. This CDR3 comprises 17 residues. The germline gives CDR1 MNHNS, CDR2 SASEGT. CDR3 nucleotides: TGTGCCATCAGTGAGTCTCTGGGGGTATCTGGGGCCAACGTCCTGACTTTC. Translation gives CAISESLGVSGANVLTF.

This clone was observed a handful of times. The J gene is TRBJ1-1, the V gene TRBV19; D might be TRBD1 (5 bases). The CDR3 has 14 residues. Deletions cut 4 bases from V and 1 base from J, with 10 bases between. The germline gives CDR1 LNHDA, CDR2 SQIVND (reference sequence). The CDR3 loop is CASSTGIRNTEAFF. DNA for the CDR3: TGTGCCAGTAGTACAGGGATACGGAACACTGAAGCTTTCTTT.

This rearrangement joins TRBV4-1 to TRBJ1-5; the D is unclear. Germline-derived CDR1 and CDR2 are MGHRA and YSYEKL. The CDR3 covers 14 residues. Trimming shortened V by 0 bases and J by 0 bases, and 3 bases separated the two germline ends. The CDR3 reads CASSQDHSNQPQHF. In DNA, the CDR3 is TGCGCCAGCAGCCAAGACCATAGCAATCAGCCCCAGCATTTT.

This clone has a handful of counts. The chain is built from TRBV7-9 and TRBJ1-2; D possibly corresponds to TRBD1 (6 bases). Germline-derived CDR1 and CDR2 are SEHNR and FQNEAQ (reference sequence). The CDR3 runs to 14 residues. V lost 3 bases and J lost 3, with 11 bases in between. CDR3 residues: CASSFSDSYYGYTF. In nucleotides, the CDR3 is TGTGCCAGCAGCTTCTCGGACAGTTACTATGGCTACACCTTC.

This clone came up once. The chain has TRBV4-1 and TRBJ2-7; a weak D match, TRBD2 (6 bases). There are 16 residues in the CDR3. Trimming removed 1 base from V and 2 bases from J, with 15 bases in between. Germline CDR1 and CDR2: MGHRA and YSYEKL. The CDR3 DNA reads as TGCGCCAGCAGCCAAGCCCCAGCGGGCTCCACCTACGAGCAGTACTTC. Its translation: CASSQAPAGSTYEQYF.

This clone appeared once. The V gene is TRBV7-8, the J gene TRBJ1-6; maybe TRBD1 (5 bases). Germline values: CDR1 SGHVS, CDR2 FQNEAQ. With 1 base removed from V and 3 bases from J, the gap between germline ends came to 13 bases. CDR3 length: 17 residues. The CDR3 region is CASSLGRAEIYNSPLHF. The CDR3 DNA reads as TGTGCCAGCAGCTTAGGCAGGGCCGAAATCTATAATTCACCCCTCCACTTT.

The rearrangement joins TRBV4-2 to TRBJ1-4; perhaps TRBD1 as D (5 bases). Trimming took off 0 bases at V and 0 bases at J, with 11 bases between the two ends. Germline CDR1 is LGHNA and CDR2 is YNFKEQ. The CDR3 runs 17 residues. The DNA of the CDR3 is TGTGCCAGCAGCCAAGAAGGGGCGGCAGCAACTAATGAAAAACTGTTTTTT. Translated, it gives CASSQEGAAATNEKLFF.

This chain uses TRBV4-1 with TRBJ2-1, with no clear D. V dropped 1 base and J dropped 0 bases, with 4 bases sitting between them. Germline V gene data show CDR1 as MGHRA and CDR2 as YSYEKL. This CDR3 spans 14 amino acids. CDR3 in amino acids: CASSQASSYNEQFF. The CDR3 region has the DNA TGCGCCAGCAGCCAAGCGAGCTCCTACAATGAGCAGTTCTTC.